The 2 T cell receptor beta chains presented below share a single source sample, sequenced in a study of blood T cell repertoires in COVID-19. Data came from immunoSEQ multiplex PCR; TCRdb stores just in-frame clones and leaves some out. The table shows some 200,000 clones, with approximately 87% occurring only once. The sequenced sample consisted of peripheral blood. Receptor source: an older woman with acute or convalescent COVID-19.

This sequence joins TRBV27 and TRBJ2-5, with D tentatively TRBD1 (7 bases). The V end lost 6 bases, the J end lost 2 bases, and 16 bases lay between the germline ends. The CDR3 is 15 residues long. Germline V CDR1 and CDR2: MNHEY, SMNVEV (reference sequence). The CDR3 loop is CASRLSTGTQETQYF. In DNA form, the CDR3 reads TGTGCCAGCAGACTCTCGACAGGGACTCAAGAGACCCAGTACTTC.

This clone was counted a few times. The chain is built from TRBV5-1 and TRBJ1-1, with 7 nucleotides matching TRBD1. The germline V gene encodes CDR1 SGHRS and CDR2 YFSETQ. The CDR3 loop spans 16 amino acids. V was clipped by 6 bases and J by 4 bases; unmatched bases: 15. The CDR3 DNA is TGCGCCAGCAAGAAGAACCCGACAGGGATGGGCACTGAAGCTTTCTTT. It is translated as CASKKNPTGMGTEAFF.